The 21 T cell receptor beta chains presented below share a single source sample, sequenced in a study of cytomegalovirus exposure and HLA in healthy donors. 60 Vbeta and 13 Jbeta primers were used in PCR. This table comes from immunoSEQ multiplex PCR, and its TCRdb copy is limited to in-frame clones, with some not included. This sample has over 150,000 clones, with roughly three quarters found just once. The sequenced sample was PBMCs. These receptors came from a young man in good health and CMV-seropositive.

The V call is TRBV2, the J call TRBJ1-5, with TRBD1 matching 11 bases. The CDR3 is 15 residues long. From germline, CDR1 is SNHLY and CDR2 FYNNEI. J was trimmed by 6 bases and V by 4 bases; bases with no gene match: 5. The CDR3 DNA follows: TGTGCCAGCAGTGCGGGACAGGGGGTATTTCAGCCCCAGCATTTT. Its translation: CASSAGQGVFQPQHF.

The chain employs TRBV29-1 and TRBJ1-2; D is unresolved. This CDR3 has 13 residues. Germline values: CDR1 SQVTM, CDR2 ANQGSEA. V was cut by 8 bases and J by 3 bases, with 16 bases left in between. The CDR3 loop reads CSLDREGDYGYTF. The CDR3 region has the DNA TGCAGCTTAGACCGGGAAGGTGACTATGGCTACACCTTC.

This chain joins TRBV25-1 and TRBJ2-3; D gene uncertain. The V gene lost 0 bases and the J gene lost 5 bases, with 9 bases spanning the gap. Germline CDR1 and CDR2: MGHDK and SYGVNS. This CDR3 region has 14 residues. CDR3 coding DNA: TGTGCCAGCAGTGAATATCGCGGTATAGATACGCAGTATTTT. Amino acid sequence: CASSEYRGIDTQYF.

The chain carries TRBV5-1 and TRBJ1-5, with no clear D. V was shortened by 4 bases and J by 6 bases, with 17 bases between the two germline ends. This CDR3 has 15 amino acids. Looked up from germline, CDR1 is SGHRS and CDR2 is YFSETQ. The CDR3 region is CASSPVGGFSQPQHF. The CDR3 DNA is TGCGCCAGCAGCCCGGTAGGAGGGTTCAGTCAGCCCCAGCATTTT.

This sequence joins TRBV7-9 and TRBJ2-3; D call uncertain. CDR3 size: 13 residues. CDR1 is SEHNR and CDR2 is FQNEAQ in the germline V gene (reference sequence). The V and J ends lost 5 bases and 0 bases respectively, with 6 bases between them. For the CDR3, the DNA is TGTGCCAGCAGCGCCAGTAGCACAGATACGCAGTATTTT. This sequence encodes CASSASSTDTQYF.

The V and J genes are TRBV6-6 and TRBJ1-2; 7 bases line up with TRBD1. Unmatched junction bases numbered 4, after V lost 6 bases and J lost 3 bases. The CDR3 consists of 13 residues. Germline V gene sequence: CDR1 MNHNY, CDR2 SVGAGI (reference sequence). The CDR3 is CASRDGTDYGYTF. The CDR3 DNA follows: TGTGCCAGCAGGGATGGGACAGACTATGGCTACACCTTC.

The chain combines TRBV28 with TRBJ2-7, with 7 bases that match TRBD1. The CDR3 runs to 14 residues. Per the germline V gene, CDR1 is MDHEN and CDR2 is SYDVKM. Unmatched junction bases numbered 8, after V lost 5 bases and J lost 4 bases. The CDR3 region is CASSESLQGYEQYF. The CDR3 DNA sequence: TGTGCCAGCAGTGAATCACTACAGGGGTACGAGCAGTACTTC.

The rearrangement links TRBV5-4 to TRBJ2-7; D call uncertain. Germline V CDR1 and CDR2: SGHNT, YYREEE (reference sequence). The CDR3 loop spans 13 amino acids. V gave up 2 bases and J gave up 6 bases, with 12 bases separating them. The CDR3 coding sequence is TGTGCCAGCAGCTTAGGTCTAGATGGCGAGCAGTACTTC. It encodes CASSLGLDGEQYF.

This clone turned up a few times. The chain employs TRBV10-3 and TRBJ2-1; tentative D call: TRBD1 (5 bases). The CDR3 covers 14 residues. The germline gives CDR1 ENHRY, CDR2 SYGVKD. The V and J ends lost 2 bases and 2 bases respectively, with 7 bases between them. CDR3 nucleotides: TGTGCCATCAGTGAGAAGGACACCTACAATGAGCAGTTCTTC. Translating it yields CAISEKDTYNEQFF.

This chain uses TRBV7-9 with TRBJ2-4; D might be TRBD2 (6 bases). The V and J ends lost 1 base and 15 bases respectively, with 16 bases between them. Germline CDR1 is SEHNR and CDR2 is FQNEAQ (reference sequence). This CDR3 has 13 residues. Here the CDR3 DNA reads TGTGCCAGCAGCTTAGATGCGGGATTTTTACTGTACTTC. Amino acid sequence: CASSLDAGFLLYF. Variable domain in full (rest from reference TRBV7-9 and TRBJ2-4): DTGVSQNPRHKITKRGQNVTFRCDPISEHNRLYWYRQTLGQGPEFLTYFQNEAQLEKSRLLSDRFSAERPKGSFSTLEIQRTEQGDSAMYLCASSLDAGFLLYFGAGTRLSVL.

This clone has just one count. The J gene is TRBJ2-7, the V gene TRBV7-9; TRBD1 matches 7 bases. The germline gives CDR1 SEHNR, CDR2 FQNEAQ (reference sequence). The CDR3 is made up of 17 amino acids. V lost 5 bases to trimming and J lost 5 bases; unmatched junction nucleotides: 18. The CDR3 nucleotides are TGTGCCAGCAGCCGTGGGACAGCGAGAGGACCCCTGGACGAGCAGTACTTC. Its translation: CASSRGTARGPLDEQYF.

The chain combines TRBV5-8 with TRBJ1-1; 8 bases fit TRBD1. The CDR3 runs to 14 residues. With V trimmed by 0 bases and J by 4 bases, 2 bases remained unmatched. The germline gives CDR1 SGHTS, CDR2 YDEGEE. The CDR3 DNA follows: TGTGCCAGCAGCTTGGTGGACAGGGTCACTGAAGCTTTCTTT. It is translated as CASSLVDRVTEAFF.

The CDR3 loop reads CASSRRGFETQYF. The CDR3 nucleotides read TGTGCCAGCAGCCGACGGGGGTTCGAGACCCAGTACTTC. V gene TRBV27 combines with J gene TRBJ2-5; tentatively, D is TRBD2 (6 bases). Trimming stripped 6 bases from V and 5 bases from J, with 13 bases between. There are 13 residues in the CDR3. From germline, CDR1 is MNHEY and CDR2 SMNVEV (reference sequence).

The gene calls are TRBV27 and TRBJ1-1; TRBD1 matches 7 bases. This CDR3 has 14 residues. Germline loops: CDR1 MNHEY, CDR2 SMNVEV (reference sequence). The junction had 5 bases not matched to a gene; V was cut back by 3 bases and J by 4 bases. The CDR3 coding sequence is TGTGCCAGCAGTTTCGGGGACAGTGTCACTGAAGCTTTCTTT. Translation gives CASSFGDSVTEAFF.

V usage is TRBV19 and J usage is TRBJ2-5; D possibly corresponds to TRBD2 (5 bases). This CDR3 is 13 amino acids long. V was pared by 4 bases and J by 9 bases, with 15 bases between. Germline V gives CDR1 LNHDA, CDR2 SQIVND (reference sequence). The CDR3 sequence is CASSNEGFRAQYF. The CDR3, as DNA: TGTGCCAGTAGTAACGAGGGTTTTAGGGCCCAGTACTTC.

This chain links TRBV19 with TRBJ1-5, with D perhaps matching TRBD1 (6 bases). With 6 bases removed from V and 4 bases from J, the gap between germline ends came to 13 bases. Germline CDR1 reads LNHDA; CDR2 reads SQIVND (reference sequence). The CDR3 totals 14 residues. CDR3 amino acids: CASSPPQGNQPQHF. The CDR3 bases are TGTGCCAGTAGCCCTCCGCAGGGGAATCAGCCCCAGCATTTT. Combining the CDR3 with reference TRBV19 and TRBJ1-5 gives the whole variable domain DGGITQSPKYLFRKEGQNVTLSCEQNLNHDAMYWYRQDPGQGLRLIYYSQIVNDFQKGDIAEGYSVSREKKESFPLTVTSAQKNPTAFYLCASSPPQGNQPQHFGDGTRLSIL.

The chain recombines TRBV27 with TRBJ1-1; the match to TRBD1 covers 8 bases. The CDR3 is 15 residues long. The ends lost 5 bases at V and 4 bases at J; junction bases unmatched: 9. Germline CDR1 is MNHEY and CDR2 is SMNVEV (reference sequence). CDR3 sequence: CASSRPGGAGTEAFF. Here the CDR3 DNA reads TGTGCCAGCAGTCGTCCAGGGGGCGCGGGCACTGAAGCTTTCTTT.

This clone was seen only a few times. The V and J genes are TRBV5-6 and TRBJ2-5, with 8 bases that match TRBD2. There are 15 residues in the CDR3. Germline V lookup: CDR1 SGHDT, CDR2 YYEEEE. With V trimmed by 4 bases and J by 1 base, 6 bases remained unmatched. CDR3 region: CASSPDGGGQETQYF. Written as DNA, the CDR3 is TGTGCCAGCAGCCCGGACGGGGGGGGCCAAGAGACCCAGTACTTC.

The chain couples TRBV6-5 to TRBJ2-5, with 8 positions matching TRBD1. The J call is uncertain, as TRBJ2-7 better fits the DNA end. Germline loops: CDR1 MNHEY, CDR2 SVGAGI. This CDR3 has 15 amino acids. CDR3 sequence reads: CASSYTQGAKYEQYF. The CDR3 nucleotides read TGTGCCAGCAGTTACACTCAGGGGGCGAAATACGAGCAGTACTTC.

The rearrangement uses TRBV7-2 and TRBJ2-7; TRBD1 agrees at 8 bases. Trimming removed 4 bases from V and 6 bases from J; junction bases left unmatched: 5. Germline V gives CDR1 SGHTA, CDR2 FQGNSA. The CDR3 has 13 residues. In DNA, the CDR3 is TGTGCCAGCAGCTGGACAGGGCCAATCGAGCAGTACTTC. It translates to CASSWTGPIEQYF.

J is TRBJ2-2 and V is TRBV19; a weak D match, TRBD1 (6 bases). CDR1 and CDR2 (germline): LNHDA, SQIVND (reference sequence). The CDR3 totals 13 residues. The V and J ends lost 6 bases and 3 bases respectively, with 8 bases between them. The CDR3 DNA is TGTGCCAGTAGCCGACAGGACACCGGGGAGCTGTTTTTT. It codes for CASSRQDTGELFF.